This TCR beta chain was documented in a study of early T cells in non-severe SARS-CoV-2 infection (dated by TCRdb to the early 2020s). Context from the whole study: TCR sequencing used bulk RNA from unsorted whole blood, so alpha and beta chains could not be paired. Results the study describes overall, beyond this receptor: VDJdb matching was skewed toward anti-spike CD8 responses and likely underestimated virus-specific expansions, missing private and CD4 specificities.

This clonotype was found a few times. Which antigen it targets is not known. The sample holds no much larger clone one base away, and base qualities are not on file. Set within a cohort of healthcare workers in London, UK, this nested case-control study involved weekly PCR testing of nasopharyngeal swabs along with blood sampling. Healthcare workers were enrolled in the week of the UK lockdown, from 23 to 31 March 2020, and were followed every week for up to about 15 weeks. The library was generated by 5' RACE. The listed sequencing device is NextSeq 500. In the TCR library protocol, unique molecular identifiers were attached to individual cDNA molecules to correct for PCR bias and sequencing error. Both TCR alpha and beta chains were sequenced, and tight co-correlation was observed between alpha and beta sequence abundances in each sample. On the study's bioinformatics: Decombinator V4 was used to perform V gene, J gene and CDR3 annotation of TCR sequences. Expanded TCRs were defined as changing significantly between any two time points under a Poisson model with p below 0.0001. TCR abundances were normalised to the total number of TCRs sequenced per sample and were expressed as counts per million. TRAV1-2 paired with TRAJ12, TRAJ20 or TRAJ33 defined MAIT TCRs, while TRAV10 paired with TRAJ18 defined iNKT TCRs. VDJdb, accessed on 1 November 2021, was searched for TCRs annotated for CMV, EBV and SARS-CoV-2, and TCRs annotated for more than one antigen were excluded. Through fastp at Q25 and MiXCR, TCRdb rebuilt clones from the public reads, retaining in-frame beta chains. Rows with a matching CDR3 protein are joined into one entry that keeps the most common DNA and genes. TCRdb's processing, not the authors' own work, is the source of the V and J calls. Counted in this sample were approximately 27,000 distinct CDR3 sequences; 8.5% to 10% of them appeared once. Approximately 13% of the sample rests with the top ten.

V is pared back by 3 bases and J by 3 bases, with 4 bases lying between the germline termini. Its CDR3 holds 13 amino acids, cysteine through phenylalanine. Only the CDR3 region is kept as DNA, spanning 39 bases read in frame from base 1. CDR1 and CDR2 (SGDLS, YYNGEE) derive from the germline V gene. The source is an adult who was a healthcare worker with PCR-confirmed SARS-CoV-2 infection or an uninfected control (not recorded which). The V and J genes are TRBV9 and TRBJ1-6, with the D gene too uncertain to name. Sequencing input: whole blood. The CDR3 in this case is CASSASYNSPLHF. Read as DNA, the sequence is TGTGCCAGCAGCGCCAGCTATAATTCACCCCTCCACTTT. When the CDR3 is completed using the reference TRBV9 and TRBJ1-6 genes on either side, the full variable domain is DSGVTQTPKHLITATGQRVTLRCSPRSGDLSVYWYQQSLDQGLQFLIQYYNGEERAKGNILERFSAQQFPDLHSELNLSSLELGDSALYFCASSASYNSPLHFGNGTRLTVT.